This TCR beta chain was recorded in a study of T cells in localized non-small cell lung cancer. Trimming cost V 5 bases and J 2 bases, with 9 bases left between them. The germline gives CDR1 GTSNPN, CDR2 SVGIG (reference sequence). The CDR3 has 12 amino acids. Comments on this clone: The antigen is not known.

Measured with immunoSEQ multiplex PCR; TCRdb has only the in-frame clones, and not every one. The table has tens of thousands of clones, approximately 83% seen once. Study outcomes and limitations: With higher T cell density in blood came longer overall survival.

This chain links TRBV30 with TRBJ1-1; unclear D gene. The sample in question was PBMCs, obtained before any cancer treatment. This sequence originates from a man aged 40 to 70 with stage II lung adenocarcinoma. The CDR3 DNA is TGTGCCTGGGGTTGGGGAAACACTGAAGCTTTCTTT. Encoded protein: CAWGWGNTEAFF. The full variable domain, in which reference TRBV30 and TRBJ1-1 provide the parts outside the CDR3, is SQTIHQWPATLVQPVGSPLSLECTVEGTSNPNLYWYRQAAGRGLQLLFYSVGIGQISSEVPQNLSASRPQDRQFILSSKKLLLSDSGFYLCAWGWGNTEAFFGQGTRLTVV.